Listed here is a single T cell receptor beta chain. Antigen specificity is unknown. The data are from a study of T-cell memory formation after mild COVID-19. Whole-study context: Each donor largely had its own TCR clusters.

Points from the study as a whole: Some clones that responded were present in memory (sampled pre-infection), which suggests cross-reactive memory joined.

TCRdb processed the 5' RACE reads anew with MiXCR; each CDR3 protein has one entry. Of 300,000 to 350,000 distinct CDR3 sequences listed, roughly an eighth are singletons. CDR1 KGHDR and CDR2 SFDVKD come from the germline V gene. The ends were cut back, 3 bases at V and 5 bases at J, with 9 bases in the middle. There are 13 residues in the CDR3. The receptor was derived from a man between 18 and 35 years old who had mild COVID-19 (a few samples of this study predate the infection). Cell type and time point are not known. The sample taken for sequencing was PBMCs or a T cell subset sorted from them (not recorded which). The chain combines TRBV24-1 with TRBJ2-5; the D is unclear. CDR3 sequence: CATSDRHRETQYF. As DNA, the CDR3 is TGTGCCACCAGTGATCGGCATAGGGAGACCCAGTACTTC.